What follows is one TCR beta chain and its context. Its antigen is undetermined. The ends lost 4 bases at V and 0 bases at J; junction bases unmatched: 6. CDR1 MNHNS and CDR2 SASEGT come from the germline V gene. This CDR3 comprises 16 residues. This entry is derived from a study of shared clonotypes between healthy human individuals. Study conclusions and caveats: Owing to a small donor count, the genetic and exposure-history diversity represented was limited.

Evenly divided among several immunoSEQ plates was the genomic DNA of each subset. The method was immunoSEQ multiplex PCR; TCRdb's version includes in-frame clones alone and lacks a portion of them. The sample carries about 1,500,000 clones, roughly 96% recorded once. This chain links TRBV6-1 with TRBJ1-3; 7 nucleotides agree with TRBD1. This TCR was recovered from a man aged 30 to 39 in good health. What was sequenced was naive CD4+ T cells sorted from blood. Documented subset: CD45RA+ positively selected. Here the CDR3 DNA reads TGTGCCAGCAGTGCCTCGACAGGGAACTCTGGAAACACCATATATTTT. Encoded protein: CASSASTGNSGNTIYF.